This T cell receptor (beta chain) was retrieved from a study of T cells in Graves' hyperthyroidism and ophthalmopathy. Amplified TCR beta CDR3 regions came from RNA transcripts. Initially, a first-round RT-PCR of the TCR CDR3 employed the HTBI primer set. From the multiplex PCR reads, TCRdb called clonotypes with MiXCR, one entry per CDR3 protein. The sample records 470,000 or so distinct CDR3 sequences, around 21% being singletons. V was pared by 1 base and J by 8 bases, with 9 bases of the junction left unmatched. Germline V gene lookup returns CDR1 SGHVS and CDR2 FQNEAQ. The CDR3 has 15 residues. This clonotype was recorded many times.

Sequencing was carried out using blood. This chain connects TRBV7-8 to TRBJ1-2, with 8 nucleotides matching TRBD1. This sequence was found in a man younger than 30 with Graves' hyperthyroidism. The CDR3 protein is CASSLGPQGARGYTF. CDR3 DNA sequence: TGTGCCAGCAGCTTAGGTCCTCAGGGGGCGAGGGGCTACACCTTC.